This TCR beta chain comes out of a study of blood T cell repertoires in COVID-19. The overall study: COVID-19 samples from acute and convalescent phases originated in the United States, Italy and Spain.

The germline V gene has CDR1 LGHNA and CDR2 YSLEER. V was clipped by 1 base and J by 5 bases, with 11 bases between them. CDR3 length: 14 amino acids. The data were produced by immunoSEQ multiplex PCR, yet TCRdb's version contains in-frame clones alone and is incomplete. The data hold a few hundred thousand clones, with 90% observed a single time. Source material: peripheral blood. This chain connects TRBV4-3 to TRBJ1-2, with D possibly being TRBD1 (5 bases). The receptor was derived from a woman in her sixties or seventies with COVID-19, enrolled during active disease. CDR3 in amino acids: CASSQVGGEYGYTF. CDR3 sequence (DNA): TGCGCCAGCAGCCAAGTGGGGGGGGAGTATGGCTACACCTTC.